The 24 T cell receptor beta chains presented below share a single source sample, sequenced in a study of T cell repertoires in cytomegalovirus infection. TCRdb reprocessed the reads with MiXCR, giving one entry per CDR3 protein. This table has hundreds of thousands of distinct CDR3 sequences, 33% appearing once. Their antigens are not known. Sequenced here: cultured PBMCs, sampled from culture after CMV antigen stimulation. All receptors come from a human donor in good health (CMV status not recorded). Some clones in this sample may be carry-over from other donors' samples.

This clonotype was counted ten times or more. This chain uses TRBV7-8 with TRBJ2-5; D is ambiguous. V was cut by 0 bases and J by 5 bases, with 22 bases left in between. Per the germline V gene, CDR1 is SGHVS and CDR2 is FQNEAQ. The CDR3 consists of 18 residues. The CDR3 protein is CASSLALSTGLTGETQYF. As DNA, the CDR3 is TGTGCCAGCAGCTTAGCATTGTCAACGGGCCTGACTGGGGAGACCCAGTACTTC.

This clonotype was found many times. This chain joins TRBV7-2 and TRBJ1-1; 7 bases agree with TRBD1. Germline V CDR1 and CDR2: SGHTA, FQGNSA. Losses at the gene ends were 0 bases for V and 0 bases for J; bases not matched to a gene: 10. The CDR3 extends over 18 amino acids. The CDR3 DNA follows: TGTGCCAGCAGCTTAGCGGGAGGGGGCGGCTTCATGAACACTGAAGCTTTCTTT. Protein product: CASSLAGGGGFMNTEAFF.

This clonotype came up a few times. V usage is TRBV6-1 and J usage is TRBJ2-3; 10 nucleotides align to TRBD2. CDR3 length equals 15 residues. Per germline, CDR1 MNHNS and CDR2 SASEGT. V shed 5 bases, J shed 4 bases, and the junction held 6 bases outside the gene matches. CDR3 loop: CASSLLAGVSDTQYF. Written as DNA, the CDR3 is TGTGCCAGCAGTCTCCTAGCGGGAGTATCAGATACGCAGTATTTT.

This clonotype was detected only a few times. The chain employs TRBV4-1 and TRBJ2-5; perhaps TRBD2 as D (5 bases). CDR3 length equals 13 residues. The V gene's germline CDR1 is MGHRA and CDR2 YSYEKL. V was shortened by 1 base and J by 3 bases, with 6 bases between the two germline ends. The CDR3 reads CASSQAGKETQYF. DNA for the CDR3: TGCGCCAGCAGCCAAGCGGGAAAAGAGACCCAGTACTTC.

The gene calls are TRBV19 and TRBJ1-1; no definite D call. CDR1 is LNHDA, CDR2 SQIVND, per germline (reference sequence). The V gene lost 3 bases and the J gene lost 7 bases, with 12 bases spanning the gap. This CDR3 contains 13 residues. The CDR3 bases are TGTGCCAGTAGTATCCGAGAGGGAAATGAAGCTTTCTTT. Translating it yields CASSIREGNEAFF.

The V and J genes are TRBV24-1 and TRBJ2-4; TRBD2 matches at 8 bases. The CDR3 length is 14 residues. V was clipped by 4 bases and J by 8 bases; unmatched bases: 6. CDR1 and CDR2 (germline): KGHDR, SFDVKD. In DNA form, the CDR3 reads TGTGCCACCAGTGAAAGCGGGAGAGGGGACATTCAGTACTTC. Its translation is CATSESGRGDIQYF.

This chain links TRBV27 with TRBJ2-1, with 7 positions matching TRBD2. CDR3 length equals 16 residues. After removal of 1 base from V and 8 bases from J, the junction contained 11 bases not matched to a gene. Germline CDR1 MNHEY, CDR2 SMNVEV (reference sequence). The chain's CDR3 is CASSLFAGALGDEQFF. The CDR3 nucleotides are TGTGCCAGCAGTTTATTTGCGGGAGCCCTGGGCGATGAGCAGTTCTTC.

This clonotype has more than one count but fewer than ten. This chain joins TRBV25-1 and TRBJ2-3, with a weak D call TRBD2 (6 bases). Trimming cost V 2 bases and J 2 bases, with 8 bases left between them. Germline V gives CDR1 MGHDK, CDR2 SYGVNS. CDR3 length equals 14 residues. Here the CDR3 reads CASSEGTFTDTQYF. The CDR3 bases are TGTGCCAGCAGTGAAGGGACTTTCACAGATACGCAGTATTTT.

The V and J genes are TRBV12-3 or TRBV12-4 and TRBJ1-1; D is ambiguous. Trimming removed 6 bases at V and 1 base at J, with 9 bases between. The CDR3 covers 13 residues. The CDR3 coding sequence is TGTGCCAGCAGACATCGCCCGAACACTGAAGCTTTCTTT. Amino acid sequence: CASRHRPNTEAFF.

This clonotype was observed a handful of times. One end of the junction is discordant with germline, which a read error may explain. The V call is TRBV7-7, the J call TRBJ2-5; D possibly corresponds to TRBD1 (5 bases). Germline CDR1 is SSHAT and CDR2 is FNYEAQ (reference sequence). The CDR3 loop spans 15 amino acids. CDR3 in amino acids: CASSLGAGKQETQYF. In DNA, the CDR3 is TGTGCTAGCAGCTTAGGGGCAGGAAAGCAAGAGACCCAGTACTTC.

This clonotype was seen a handful of times. V gene TRBV7-6 combines with J gene TRBJ2-3, with a weak D call TRBD1 (6 bases). This CDR3 has 15 residues. The V gene's germline CDR1 is SGHVS and CDR2 FNYEAQ. The V end was cut by 5 bases, the J end by 2 bases, with 14 bases between. For the CDR3, the DNA is TGTGCCAGCAGCCCTCCTAGGACAGTCACAGATACGCAGTATTTT. As protein: CASSPPRTVTDTQYF.

This clonotype was picked up many times. The rearrangement links TRBV29-1 to TRBJ2-6, with unresolved D. V dropped 4 bases and J dropped 1 base, with 8 bases sitting between them. The CDR3 is made up of 14 amino acids. In germline, CDR1 is SQVTM, CDR2 ANQGSEA. CDR3 amino acids: CSVVVGSGANVLTF. The CDR3 DNA follows: TGCAGCGTTGTTGTAGGATCTGGGGCCAACGTCCTGACTTTC. The entire variable domain, with the rest obtained from reference TRBV29-1 and TRBJ2-6, is as follows: SAVISQKPSRDICQRGTSLTIQCQVDSQVTMMFWYRQQPGQSLTLIATANQGSEATYESGFVIDKFPISRPNLTFSTLTVSNMSPEDSSIYLCSVVVGSGANVLTFGAGSRLTVL.

This clonotype was found a few times. The chain employs TRBV11-2 and TRBJ2-6; a weak D match, TRBD1 (5 bases). The V gene lost 5 bases and the J gene lost 4 bases, with 12 bases spanning the gap. Germline lookup yields CDR1 SGHAT and CDR2 FQNNGV. This CDR3 comprises 15 residues. CDR3 DNA: TGTGCCAGCAGCCAATGGACATCAGGGGCCAACGTCCTGACTTTC. This sequence encodes CASSQWTSGANVLTF.

This clonotype appeared a few times. The rearrangement joins TRBV28 to TRBJ1-1; D not resolved. This CDR3 is 14 amino acids long. Germline CDR1 MDHEN, CDR2 SYDVKM. V gave up 3 bases and J gave up 5 bases, with 13 bases separating them. The CDR3 reads CASSFGSGGTEAFF. The CDR3 DNA reads TGTGCCAGCAGTTTCGGATCAGGTGGTACTGAAGCTTTCTTT.

This clonotype came up a few times. J is TRBJ1-1 and V is TRBV29-1; the D gene is possibly TRBD1 (5 bases). The CDR3 sequence is 15 residues long. Looked up from germline, CDR1 is SQVTM and CDR2 is ANQGSEA. V lost 6 bases, J lost 1 base, and 18 bases lay in between. In nucleotides, the CDR3 is TGCAGCGTCGCATCGTCCGGGACGGCGAACACTGAAGCTTTCTTT. As protein: CSVASSGTANTEAFF.

The chain employs TRBV15 and TRBJ2-3; 9 positions agree with TRBD2. The CDR3 length is 20 residues. V shed 4 bases, J shed 0 bases, and the junction held 17 bases outside the gene matches. Germline CDR1 and CDR2: LNHNV and YYDKDF (reference sequence). DNA for the CDR3: TGTGCCACCAGCACCGACCCGGAGACTAGCGGATCTCTTAGCACAGATACGCAGTATTTT. Translating gives CATSTDPETSGSLSTDTQYF.

The chain is built from TRBV4-3 and TRBJ2-1; weak D call: TRBD2 (5 bases). Trimming took off 0 bases at V and 8 bases at J, with 20 bases between the two ends. Germline CDR1 is LGHNA and CDR2 is YSLEER. This CDR3 comprises 17 residues. The CDR3: CASSQDRIGVGRDEQFF. In DNA form, the CDR3 reads TGCGCCAGCAGCCAAGATAGGATCGGGGTCGGAAGGGATGAGCAGTTCTTC.

J is TRBJ2-7 and V is TRBV7-2; the D gene is possibly TRBD1 (6 bases). This CDR3 contains 13 residues. Trimming took 3 bases from V and 3 from J, leaving 9 bases between them. Germline CDR1 is SGHTA and CDR2 is FQGNSA. The CDR3: CASSFMTGYEQYV. The CDR3 DNA reads as TGTGCCAGCAGCTTTATGACAGGCTACGAGCAGTACGTC.

This clonotype was seen many times. This rearrangement joins TRBV2 to TRBJ1-1; a weak D match, TRBD1 (6 bases). CDR3 length: 16 residues. Trimming removed 2 bases from V and 9 bases from J, with 22 bases in between. Per germline, CDR1 SNHLY and CDR2 FYNNEI. Here the CDR3 reads CASSESPRTGAWKAFF. The CDR3 DNA reads as TGTGCCAGCAGTGAATCCCCCCGAACGGGGGCGTGGAAAGCTTTCTTT.

This chain joins TRBV7-6 and TRBJ2-1; 9 bases fit TRBD2. Losses at the gene ends were 9 bases for V and 8 bases for J; bases not matched to a gene: 8. In germline, CDR1 is SGHVS, CDR2 FNYEAQ. This CDR3 has 13 residues. The CDR3 loop is CARYSGRLDEQFF. The CDR3 DNA sequence: TGTGCCAGATATAGCGGGAGATTGGATGAGCAGTTCTTC.

A few counts support this clonotype. The chain combines TRBV6-5 with TRBJ1-6, with D perhaps matching TRBD1 (5 bases). This CDR3 is 13 amino acids long. Between the trimmed V and J ends, which lost 7 bases and 9 bases, there was a span of 13 bases. Germline V gene lookup returns CDR1 MNHEY and CDR2 SVGAGI. The CDR3 loop is CASKGLAASPLHF. In DNA, the CDR3 is TGTGCCAGCAAGGGACTTGCCGCTTCACCCCTCCACTTT.

As to this clonotype: Only one base separates this from a far larger clonotype, so it likely reflects a read error. The rearrangement joins TRBV7-9 to TRBJ2-1, with 9 bases identical to TRBD2. The CDR3 spans 15 residues. The germline CDR1 and CDR2 sequences are SEHNR and FQNEAQ (reference sequence). The ends lost 6 bases at V and 0 bases at J; junction bases unmatched: 3. In nucleotides, the CDR3 is TGTGCCAGCAGACTTAGCGGGAGCTCCTACAATGAGCAGTTCTTC. It encodes CASRLSGSSYNEQFF.

The chain recombines TRBV6-6 with TRBJ1-1; perhaps TRBD1 as D (5 bases). Germline CDR1 reads MNHNY; CDR2 reads SVGAGI (reference sequence). Trimming stripped 6 bases from V and 1 base from J, with 15 bases between. The CDR3 contains 15 residues. In nucleotides, the CDR3 is TGTGCCAGCAGAACCATGGGGCGGGGGAACACTGAAGCTTTCTTT. This codes for CASRTMGRGNTEAFF.

The chain has TRBV15 and TRBJ2-3, with 10 positions matching TRBD2. The CDR3 has 15 amino acids. Unmatched junction bases numbered 8, after V lost 5 bases and J lost 6 bases. Germline V gene lookup returns CDR1 LNHNV and CDR2 YYDKDF (reference sequence). The DNA for the CDR3 is TGTGCCACCAGCCACGGGACTAGCGTCACGGATACGCAGTATTTT. The encoded protein is CATSHGTSVTDTQYF.